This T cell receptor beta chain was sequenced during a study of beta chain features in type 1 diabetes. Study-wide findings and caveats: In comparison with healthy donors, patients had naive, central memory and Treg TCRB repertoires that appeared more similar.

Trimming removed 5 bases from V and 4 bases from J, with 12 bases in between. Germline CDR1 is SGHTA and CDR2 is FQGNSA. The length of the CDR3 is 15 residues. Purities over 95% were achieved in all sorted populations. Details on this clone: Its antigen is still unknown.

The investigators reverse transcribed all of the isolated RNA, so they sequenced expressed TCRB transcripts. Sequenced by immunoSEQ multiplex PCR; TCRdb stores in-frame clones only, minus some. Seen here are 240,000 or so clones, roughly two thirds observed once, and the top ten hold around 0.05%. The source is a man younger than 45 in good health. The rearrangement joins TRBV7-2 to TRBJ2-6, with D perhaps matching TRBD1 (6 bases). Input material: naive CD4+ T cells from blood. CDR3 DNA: TGTGCCAGCAGCATCACAGGGTTCGGGGCCAACGTCCTGACTTTC. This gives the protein CASSITGFGANVLTF.